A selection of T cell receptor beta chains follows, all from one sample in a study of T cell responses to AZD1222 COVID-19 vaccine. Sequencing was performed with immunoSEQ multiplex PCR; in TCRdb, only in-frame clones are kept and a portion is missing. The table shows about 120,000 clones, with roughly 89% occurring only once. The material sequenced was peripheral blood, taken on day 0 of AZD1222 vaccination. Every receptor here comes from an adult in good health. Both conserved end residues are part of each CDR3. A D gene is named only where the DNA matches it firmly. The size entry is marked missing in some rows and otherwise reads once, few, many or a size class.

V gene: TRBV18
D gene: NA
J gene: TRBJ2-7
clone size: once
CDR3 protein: CASSPVSSYEQYF
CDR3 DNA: TGTGCCAGCTCACCAGTGAGTAGCTACGAGCAGTACTTC

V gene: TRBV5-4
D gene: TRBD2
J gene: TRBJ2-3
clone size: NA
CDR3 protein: CASSSTSPDTQYF
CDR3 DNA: TGTGCCAGCAGCTCGACTAGCCCAGATACGCAGTATTTT

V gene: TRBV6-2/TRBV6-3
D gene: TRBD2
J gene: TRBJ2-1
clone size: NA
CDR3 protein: CASSYKVAGYNEQFF
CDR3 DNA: TGTGCCAGCAGTTACAAGGTAGCGGGGTACAATGAGCAGTTCTTC

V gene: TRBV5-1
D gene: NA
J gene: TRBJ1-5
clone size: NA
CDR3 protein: CASSLSGDPSQPQHF
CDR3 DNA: TGCGCCAGCAGCTTGAGTGGGGATCCGAGTCAGCCCCAGCATTTT

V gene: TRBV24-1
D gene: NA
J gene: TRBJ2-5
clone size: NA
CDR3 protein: CATSDPAFPTYQETQYF
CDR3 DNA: TGTGCCACCAGTGATCCCGCCTTCCCTACGTACCAAGAGACCCAGTACTTC

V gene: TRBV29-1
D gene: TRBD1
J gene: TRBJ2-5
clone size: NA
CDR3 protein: CSVFRGRRETQYF
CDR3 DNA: TGCAGCGTTTTCAGGGGGCGCCGGGAGACCCAGTACTTC

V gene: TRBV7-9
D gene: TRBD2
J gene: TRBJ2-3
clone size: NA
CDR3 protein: CASSLRVLAGGQTDTQYF
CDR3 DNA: TGTGCCAGCAGCTTACGCGTCCTAGCGGGAGGGCAGACAGATACGCAGTATTTT

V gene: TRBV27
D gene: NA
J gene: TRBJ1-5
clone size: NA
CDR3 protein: CASRQGRSNQPQHF
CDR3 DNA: TGTGCCAGCAGGCAGGGGAGAAGCAATCAGCCCCAGCATTTT

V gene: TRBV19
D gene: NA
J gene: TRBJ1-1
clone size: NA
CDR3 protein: CASSINLGLSAPEAFF
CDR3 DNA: TGTGCCAGTAGTATTAATCTCGGTCTATCGGCACCTGAAGCTTTCTTT

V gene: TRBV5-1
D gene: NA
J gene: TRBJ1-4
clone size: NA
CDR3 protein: CASSSEGGSAGEKLFF
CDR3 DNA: TGCGCCAGCAGCTCGGAGGGGGGGAGCGCGGGCGAAAAACTGTTTTTT

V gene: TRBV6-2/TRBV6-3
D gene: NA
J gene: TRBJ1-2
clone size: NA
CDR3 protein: CASSYSGLANYGYTF
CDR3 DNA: TGTGCCAGCAGTTACTCGGGTCTGGCTAACTATGGCTACACCTTC

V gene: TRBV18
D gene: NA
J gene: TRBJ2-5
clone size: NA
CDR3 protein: CASSPLSKETQYF
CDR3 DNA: TGTGCCAGCTCACCACTGTCCAAAGAGACCCAGTACTTC

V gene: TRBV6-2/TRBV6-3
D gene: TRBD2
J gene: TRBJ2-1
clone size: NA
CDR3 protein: CASSPPGAGGLENEQFF
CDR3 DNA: TGTGCCAGCAGCCCCCCGGGAGCGGGAGGGCTGGAGAATGAGCAGTTCTTC

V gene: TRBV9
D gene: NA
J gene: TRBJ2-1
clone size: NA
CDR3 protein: CASSPRGGVGTNEQFF
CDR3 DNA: TGTGCCAGCAGCCCTCGTGGGGGAGTCGGTACGAATGAGCAGTTCTTC

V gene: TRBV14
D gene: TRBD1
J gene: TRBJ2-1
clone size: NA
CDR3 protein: CASTQGATSYNEQFF
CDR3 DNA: TGTGCCAGCACCCAGGGGGCTACCTCCTACAATGAGCAGTTCTTC

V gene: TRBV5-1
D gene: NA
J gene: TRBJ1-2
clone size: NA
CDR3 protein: CASSVYLSSNYGYTF
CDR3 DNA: TGCGCCAGCAGCGTCTACCTATCCTCTAACTATGGCTACACCTTC

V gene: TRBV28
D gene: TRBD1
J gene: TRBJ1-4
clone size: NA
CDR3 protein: CASRARDRGSEKLFF
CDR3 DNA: TGTGCCAGCAGGGCTCGGGACAGGGGAAGTGAAAAACTGTTTTTT

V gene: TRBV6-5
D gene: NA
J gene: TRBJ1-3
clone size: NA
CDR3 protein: CASSYRQSGNTIYF
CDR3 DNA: TGTGCCAGCAGTTATCGCCAGTCTGGAAACACCATATATTTT

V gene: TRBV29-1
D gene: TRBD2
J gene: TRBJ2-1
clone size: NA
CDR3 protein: CSVEGVAGTPINEQFF
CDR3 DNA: TGCAGCGTCGAGGGGGTAGCGGGAACCCCTATTAATGAGCAGTTCTTC

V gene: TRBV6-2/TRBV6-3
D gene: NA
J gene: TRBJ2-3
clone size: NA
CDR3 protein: CASSPQGYTQYF
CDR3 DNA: TGTGCCAGCAGTCCACAGGGATATACGCAGTATTTT

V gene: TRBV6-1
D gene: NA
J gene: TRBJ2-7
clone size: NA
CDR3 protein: CASSEYEQYF
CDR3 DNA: TGTGCCAGCAGTGAGTACGAGCAGTACTTC

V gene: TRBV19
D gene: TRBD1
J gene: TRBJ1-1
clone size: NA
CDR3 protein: CASSIMTGKNTEAFF
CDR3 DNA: TGTGCCAGTAGTATAATGACAGGGAAGAACACTGAAGCTTTCTTT

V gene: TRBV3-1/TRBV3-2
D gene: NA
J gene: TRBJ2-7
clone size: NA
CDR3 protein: CASSHTASGKGVEQYF
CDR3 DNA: TGTGCCAGCAGCCATACGGCTAGCGGCAAGGGGGTCGAGCAGTACTTC

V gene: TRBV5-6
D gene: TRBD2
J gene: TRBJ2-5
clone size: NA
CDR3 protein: CASSLGVAGVGTQYF
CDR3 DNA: TGTGCCAGCAGCTTGGGGGTAGCGGGAGTGGGGACCCAGTACTTC

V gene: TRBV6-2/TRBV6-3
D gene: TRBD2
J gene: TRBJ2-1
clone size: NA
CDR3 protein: CASSSQRESSYNEQFF
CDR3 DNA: TGTGCCAGCAGTTCACAGCGGGAGAGCTCCTACAATGAGCAGTTCTTC

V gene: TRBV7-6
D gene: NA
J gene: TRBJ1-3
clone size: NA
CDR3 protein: CASSAGRRLSGNTIYF
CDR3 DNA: TGTGCCAGCAGCGCGGGACGGCGCCTCTCTGGAAACACCATATATTTT

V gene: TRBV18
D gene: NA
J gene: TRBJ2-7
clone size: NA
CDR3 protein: CASSPRPAGLSHEQYF
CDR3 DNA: TGTGCCAGCTCCCCGCGTCCAGCGGGTCTCTCCCACGAGCAGTACTTC